Listed below are T cell receptor beta chains from one sample, sequenced in a study of T-cell reconstitution after alpha-beta-depleted transplantation in children. In TCRdb, the PCR reads were re-called with MiXCR into one record per CDR3 protein. Altogether some 600,000 distinct CDR3 sequences are present, roughly 13% being singletons, with the ten largest covering around 2.2%. Here the sequenced sample was PBMCs, mostly from graft donor cells, taken 360 days after TCRalphabeta/CD19-depleted stem cell transplant. These TCRs come from a male patient between 5 and 17 years old who had a stem cell transplant for acute myeloid leukemia, so the T cells may come from the graft donor. Each CDR3 is given with its conserved first and last residue. The D gene is left open where the match is weak. The size of a clone is reported for some rows only, either as once, few or many, or as a class for expanded clones.

v_gene: TRBV25-1; abundance: many; j_gene: TRBJ2-2; d_gene: -; CDR3nt: TGTGCCAGCAGTGAAGGGTTGAGACCCACCGGGGAGCTGTTTTTT; CDR3aa: CASSEGLRPTGELFF
v_gene: TRBV30; abundance: few; j_gene: TRBJ2-1; d_gene: -; CDR3nt: TGTGCCTGGAGTGTAGTTTACAATGAGCAGTTCTTC; CDR3aa: CAWSVVYNEQFF
v_gene: TRBV4-2; abundance: few; j_gene: TRBJ2-2; d_gene: -; CDR3nt: TGTGCCAGCAGCCAAGAGTTTCGGAACACCGGGGAGCTGTTTTTT; CDR3aa: CASSQEFRNTGELFF
v_gene: TRBV20-1; abundance: -; j_gene: TRBJ1-4; d_gene: TRBD1; CDR3nt: TGCAGTGCTAGTGGGACAGGTATAAATGAAAAACTGTTTTTT; CDR3aa: CSASGTGINEKLFF
v_gene: TRBV9; abundance: few; j_gene: TRBJ2-3; d_gene: -; CDR3nt: TGTGCCAGCAGCGTAGATGGAACGTCAGATACGCAGTATTTT; CDR3aa: CASSVDGTSDTQYF
v_gene: TRBV12-3/TRBV12-4; abundance: many; j_gene: TRBJ2-7; d_gene: TRBD2; CDR3nt: TGTGCCAGCAGTCTCGGACTAGCGGGAGTCGAGCAGTACTTC; CDR3aa: CASSLGLAGVEQYF
v_gene: TRBV7-6; abundance: -; j_gene: TRBJ2-5; d_gene: TRBD2; CDR3nt: TGTGCCAGCAGCTTAGCAGGCGGGAGGGCCTATCAAGAGACCCAGTACTTC; CDR3aa: CASSLAGGRAYQETQYF
v_gene: TRBV9; abundance: -; j_gene: TRBJ2-3; d_gene: TRBD2; CDR3nt: TGTGCCAGCAGCCCCGGACTAGCGGGAGGCGAAGATACGCAGTATTTT; CDR3aa: CASSPGLAGGEDTQYF
v_gene: TRBV12-3/TRBV12-4; abundance: -; j_gene: TRBJ1-5; d_gene: TRBD1; CDR3nt: TGTGCCAGCAGTTACGACAGGGGCAATCAGCCCCAGCATTTT; CDR3aa: CASSYDRGNQPQHF
v_gene: TRBV6-5; abundance: few; j_gene: TRBJ2-7; d_gene: TRBD2; CDR3nt: TGTGCCAGCAGTTCCAGGACTCCCCCCCCCGTAGCGGGCGAGCAGTACTTC; CDR3aa: CASSSRTPPPVAGEQYF
v_gene: TRBV7-9; abundance: many; j_gene: TRBJ2-7; d_gene: -; CDR3nt: TGTGCCAGCAGCTCCCACGGGGGACCCTACGAGCAGTACTTC; CDR3aa: CASSSHGGPYEQYF
v_gene: TRBV20-1; abundance: once; j_gene: TRBJ2-2; d_gene: TRBD2; CDR3nt: TGCAGTGCCTCGATTTCAGCGGGAGTTTCGGGCGGGGAGCTGTTTTTT; CDR3aa: CSASISAGVSGGELFF
v_gene: TRBV6-5; abundance: -; j_gene: TRBJ2-7; d_gene: TRBD2; CDR3nt: TGTGCCAGCAGTTACTACTCGCCGGGACTAGCGGCCTACGAGCAGTACTTC; CDR3aa: CASSYYSPGLAAYEQYF
v_gene: TRBV28; abundance: many; j_gene: TRBJ2-1; d_gene: -; CDR3nt: TGTGCCAGCAGGCTTCAGGGTAGCTCCTACAATGAGCAGTTCTTC; CDR3aa: CASRLQGSSYNEQFF
v_gene: TRBV27; abundance: -; j_gene: TRBJ2-2; d_gene: TRBD2; CDR3nt: TGTGCCAGCAGTTTGAGCGGGAGGCCGGACACCGGGGAGCTGTTTTTT; CDR3aa: CASSLSGRPDTGELFF
v_gene: TRBV10-3; abundance: many; j_gene: TRBJ2-3; d_gene: -; CDR3nt: TGTGCCATCAGGGGGACAGATACGCAGTATTTT; CDR3aa: CAIRGTDTQYF
v_gene: TRBV11-2; abundance: few; j_gene: TRBJ2-3; d_gene: TRBD2; CDR3nt: TGTGCCAGCAGCTCCCGACTAGCGGGGGCAGATACGCAGTATTTT; CDR3aa: CASSSRLAGADTQYF
v_gene: TRBV14; abundance: -; j_gene: TRBJ1-3; d_gene: -; CDR3nt: TGTGCCAGCAGCCTTCACCCCCCGGGACTTTATCCGACTGGAAACACCATATATTTT; CDR3aa: CASSLHPPGLYPTGNTIYF
v_gene: TRBV27; abundance: -; j_gene: TRBJ1-2; d_gene: -; CDR3nt: TGTGCCAGCAGTTCCCGGGACCCCACGCAGGGCTATGGCTACACCTTC; CDR3aa: CASSSRDPTQGYGYTF
v_gene: TRBV12-3/TRBV12-4; abundance: many; j_gene: TRBJ2-1; d_gene: TRBD2; CDR3nt: TGTGCCAGCAGTCCCTCGATTAGCGGGGGGAGAAATGAGCAGTTCTTC; CDR3aa: CASSPSISGGRNEQFF
v_gene: TRBV10-3; abundance: -; j_gene: TRBJ1-6; d_gene: -; CDR3nt: TGTGCCATCAGTGCAGCAGGCGATTCACCCCTCCACTTT; CDR3aa: CAISAAGDSPLHF
v_gene: TRBV7-3; abundance: -; j_gene: TRBJ2-5; d_gene: TRBD2; CDR3nt: TGTGCCAGCAGCTCTGGACTAGCCCAAGAGACCCAGTACTTC; CDR3aa: CASSSGLAQETQYF